This passage covers 10 T cell receptor beta chains from one sample sequenced in a study of blood T cell repertoires in COVID-19. TCRdb's table, derived via immunoSEQ multiplex PCR, lists solely in-frame clones and lacks some. There are about 100,000 clones in the sample; around 91% occur only once, and over 6.5% lies in the top ten. The sample consisted of peripheral blood. These TCRs come from a man aged 18 to 30 with COVID-19, enrolled during active disease.

This clone has a single count. The V and J genes are TRBV14 and TRBJ2-1, with a possible D match to TRBD2 (5 bases). The CDR3 consists of 12 residues. Germline CDR1 SGHDN, CDR2 FVKESK. V dropped 9 bases and J dropped 9 bases, with 15 bases sitting between them. The CDR3 spells CASSYDYGEQFF. The CDR3 DNA reads TGTGCCAGTAGTTACGACTATGGTGAGCAGTTCTTC.

This rearrangement joins TRBV28 to TRBJ1-1; D uncertain. This CDR3 comprises 13 residues. The germline V gene has CDR1 MDHEN and CDR2 SYDVKM. Trimming stripped 10 bases from V and 5 bases from J, with 17 bases between. CDR3 sequence: CAIERGASTEAFF. For the CDR3, the DNA is TGTGCCATCGAACGCGGTGCCTCGACTGAAGCTTTCTTT.

The chain recombines TRBV20-1 with TRBJ2-7; 8 bases map to TRBD1. Germline V gene lookup returns CDR1 DFQATT and CDR2 SNEGSKA (reference sequence). This CDR3 is built from 12 residues. J gave up 3 bases and V 5 bases, and 3 bases lay outside the gene matches. The CDR3 here is CSAGDRGYEQYF. As DNA, the CDR3 is TGCAGTGCTGGTGACAGGGGCTACGAGCAGTACTTC.

The genes are TRBV27 and TRBJ2-7, with a weak D call TRBD1 (6 bases). This CDR3 is built from 14 residues. Germline assignment: CDR1 MNHEY and CDR2 SMNVEV (reference sequence). The V gene lost 5 bases and the J gene lost 5 bases, with 16 bases spanning the gap. CDR3 nucleotide sequence: TGTGCCAGCAGTGCTCGGTGGGGGCCCCACGAGCAGTACTTC. Amino acid sequence: CASSARWGPHEQYF.

This chain joins TRBV6-2 or TRBV6-3 and TRBJ2-2; 8 bases agree with TRBD2. Per the germline V gene, CDR1 is MNHEY and CDR2 is SVGEGT. V was pared by 0 bases and J by 2 bases, with 8 bases of the junction left unmatched. The length of the CDR3 is 18 residues. CDR3 region: CASSYSFLAGGNTGELFF. The DNA of the CDR3 is TGTGCCAGCAGTTACTCTTTCCTAGCGGGTGGAAACACCGGGGAGCTGTTTTTT.

The rearrangement joins TRBV9 to TRBJ1-6; 10 bases line up with TRBD1. Germline values: CDR1 SGDLS, CDR2 YYNGEE. The J segment lost 14 bases and the V segment lost 3 bases, leaving 14 bases of the junction unmatched. There are 16 residues in the CDR3. CDR3 sequence reads: CASSGHRDRGLRTLHF. The CDR3 DNA follows: TGTGCCAGCAGCGGTCACCGGGACAGGGGCCTTCGGACCCTCCACTTT.

This sequence joins TRBV6-5 and TRBJ2-7; 13 positions match TRBD2. CDR1 is MNHEY, CDR2 SVGAGI, per germline. J lost 6 bases, V lost 2 bases, and 4 bases had no gene match. This CDR3 region has 15 residues. In DNA, the CDR3 is TGTGCCAGCAGTTACAACGGACTAGCGGGGGCCGAGCAGTACTTC. Translated: CASSYNGLAGAEQYF.

This clone was seen only once. The chain carries TRBV30 and TRBJ1-1; D remains ambiguous. Trimming took off 1 base at V and 2 bases at J, with 8 bases between the two ends. The V gene's germline CDR1 is GTSNPN and CDR2 SVGIG (reference sequence). The CDR3 has 13 amino acids. The CDR3 nucleotides read TGTGCCTGGAGTGCTCGGGGTAACACTGAAGCTTTCTTT. This codes for CAWSARGNTEAFF.

The V and J genes are TRBV5-1 and TRBJ1-6; D remains unclear. Between the trimmed V and J ends, which lost 1 base and 2 bases, there was a span of 10 bases. Germline values: CDR1 SGHRS, CDR2 YFSETQ. CDR3 size: 16 residues. The CDR3: CASSLSVQTYNSPLHF. In DNA form, the CDR3 reads TGCGCCAGCAGCTTGAGTGTACAGACCTATAATTCACCCCTCCACTTT.

This rearrangement joins TRBV28 to TRBJ2-7, with D possibly TRBD1 on 6 matching bases. V was shortened by 4 bases and J by 2 bases, with 21 bases between the two germline ends. This CDR3 has 17 residues. CDR1 and CDR2 from the germline V gene are MDHEN and SYDVKM. The DNA for the CDR3 is TGTGCCAGCAGTTCCCCATGGAGTGGGGGCGACCCCTACGAGCAGTACTTC. The encoded protein is CASSSPWSGGDPYEQYF.